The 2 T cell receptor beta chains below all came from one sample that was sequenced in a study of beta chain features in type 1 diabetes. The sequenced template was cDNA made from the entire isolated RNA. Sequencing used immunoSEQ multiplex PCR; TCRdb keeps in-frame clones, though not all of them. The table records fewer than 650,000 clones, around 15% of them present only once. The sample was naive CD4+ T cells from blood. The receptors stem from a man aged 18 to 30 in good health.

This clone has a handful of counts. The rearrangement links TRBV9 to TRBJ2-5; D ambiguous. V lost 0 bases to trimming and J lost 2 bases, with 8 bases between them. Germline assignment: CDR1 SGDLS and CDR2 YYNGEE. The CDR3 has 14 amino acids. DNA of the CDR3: TGTGCCAGCAGCGTAGGATGGCGGCAAGAGACCCAGTACTTC. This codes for CASSVGWRQETQYF.

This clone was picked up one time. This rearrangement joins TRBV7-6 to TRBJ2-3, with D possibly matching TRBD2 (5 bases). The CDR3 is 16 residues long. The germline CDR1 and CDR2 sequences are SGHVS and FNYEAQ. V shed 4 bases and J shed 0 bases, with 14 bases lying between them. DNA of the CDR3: TGTGCCAGCAGCTCCGCCTTCGGGGTCAGCACAGATACGCAGTATTTT. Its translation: CASSSAFGVSTDTQYF.